The 17 T cell receptor beta chains in this list originate from one sample, sequenced in a study of CD8 T cells in ankylosing spondylitis. TCRdb fed the 5' RACE reads into MiXCR, producing one record per CDR3 protein. Of just over 300,000 distinct CDR3 sequences listed, roughly 20% are singletons. Sequencing input: blood, either unsorted or a sorted T cell fraction (not recorded which). The receptors stem from a female donor with ankylosing spondylitis or in good health (not recorded which).

This clonotype was observed a few times. This sequence joins TRBV20-1 and TRBJ2-5; a weak D match, TRBD1 (6 bases). The CDR3 has 15 amino acids. Germline loops: CDR1 DFQATT, CDR2 SNEGSKA (reference sequence). The V and J ends lost 5 bases and 3 bases respectively, with 19 bases between them. This CDR3 reads CSAPPPTGFKETQYF. CDR3 nucleotides: TGCAGTGCTCCGCCCCCGACAGGTTTCAAAGAGACCCAGTACTTC.

This clonotype was observed at least ten times. This chain joins TRBV6-5 and TRBJ2-1, with a tentative D call TRBD2 (5 bases). The length of the CDR3 is 11 residues. Germline CDR1 MNHEY, CDR2 SVGAGI. The CDR3 DNA reads TGTGTTTCAGCGGCCTACAATGAGCAGTTCTTC. This gives the protein CVSAAYNEQFF.

This clonotype has only a few counts. The chain is built from TRBV24-1 and TRBJ2-2, with D perhaps matching TRBD1 (6 bases). The V gene's germline CDR1 is KGHDR and CDR2 SFDVKD. The CDR3 sequence is 15 residues long. Trimming cost V 5 bases and J 5 bases, with 14 bases left between them. CDR3 nucleotides: TGTGCCACCAGTGTGGACAGCCCAAGGACCGGGGAGCTGTTTTTT. As protein: CATSVDSPRTGELFF.

This clonotype was observed at least ten times. This sequence joins TRBV20-1 and TRBJ2-3; 7 nucleotides match TRBD2. V trimming: 7 bases; J trimming: 1 base; junction bases outside the gene matches: 11. The CDR3 runs 15 residues. Germline CDR1 DFQATT, CDR2 SNEGSKA (reference sequence). The CDR3 DNA sequence: TGCAGTGTCCTGGCGCCTAGCGGACGCACAGATACGCAGTATTTT. Translating it yields CSVLAPSGRTDTQYF.

This clonotype was observed a handful of times. The chain uses TRBV24-1 and TRBJ2-3, with D perhaps matching TRBD1 (6 bases). Germline V gene lookup returns CDR1 KGHDR and CDR2 SFDVKD. The CDR3 is 15 residues long. Between the trimmed V and J ends, which lost 4 bases and 5 bases, there was a span of 15 bases. The CDR3 sequence: CATSDHETGIDTQYF. CDR3 nucleotide sequence: TGTGCCACCAGTGACCACGAAACAGGGATAGATACGCAGTATTTT.

There are a few counts of this clonotype. The chain has TRBV3-1 and TRBJ1-2, with D possibly being TRBD1 (5 bases). The ends were cut back, 1 base at V and 9 bases at J, with 12 bases in the middle. The CDR3 extends over 13 amino acids. The germline gives CDR1 LGHDT, CDR2 YNNKEL (reference sequence). The CDR3 bases are TGTGCCAGCAGCCAAGGGGGTCGGGGCAGCTACACCTTC. As protein: CASSQGGRGSYTF.

Many counts were recorded for this clonotype. V is TRBV29-1 and J is TRBJ1-1; D is unclear. Germline values: CDR1 SQVTM, CDR2 ANQGSEA. The CDR3 consists of 13 residues. V was pared by 5 bases and J by 5 bases, with 15 bases between. CDR3 sequence (DNA): TGCAGCGTTCTAGTTGCCGAACTAACTGAAGCTTTCTTT. Its protein product is CSVLVAELTEAFF. The entire variable domain, with the rest obtained from reference TRBV29-1 and TRBJ1-1, is as follows: SAVISQKPSRDICQRGTSLTIQCQVDSQVTMMFWYRQQPGQSLTLIATANQGSEATYESGFVIDKFPISRPNLTFSTLTVSNMSPEDSSIYLCSVLVAELTEAFFGQGTRLTVV.

This clonotype was observed a few times. This chain connects TRBV4-3 to TRBJ2-3; 7 bases agree with TRBD1. This CDR3 region has 15 residues. V dropped 4 bases and J dropped 4; count of bases not matched to a gene: 8. The germline CDR1 and CDR2 sequences are LGHNA and YSLEER. The chain's CDR3 is CASSPKIGTADTQYF. The CDR3 DNA reads TGCGCCAGCAGCCCGAAGATCGGGACAGCAGATACGCAGTATTTT.

This clonotype was counted many times. CDR3 nucleotides: TGTGCCATCGGTTGGGGACAGAGCGTGGATGAGCAGTTCTTC. As protein: CAIGWGQSVDEQFF. The chain recombines TRBV10-3 with TRBJ2-1; 7 positions match TRBD1. Germline CDR1 and CDR2: ENHRY and SYGVKD. The CDR3 totals 14 residues. After removal of 8 bases from V and 8 bases from J, the junction contained 12 bases not matched to a gene.

The CDR3 spells CASSLAAASTPYEQYF. DNA of the CDR3: TGCGCCAGCAGCTTGGCGGCAGCCTCCACGCCCTACGAGCAGTACTTC. The V gene is TRBV5-1, the J gene TRBJ2-7; no firm D call. The CDR3 covers 16 residues. V was clipped by 0 bases and J by 2 bases, with 15 bases between them. CDR1 is SGHRS, CDR2 YFSETQ, per germline.

This clonotype came up many times. CDR3 in DNA: TGTGCCAGCACTGACCGACAGGTCGGGTCGTATGGCTACACCTTC. Amino acids: CASTDRQVGSYGYTF. The chain carries TRBV6-1 and TRBJ1-2; tentatively, D is TRBD1 (6 bases). CDR3 length: 15 residues. The V and J ends lost 7 bases and 5 bases respectively, with 20 bases between them. Looked up from germline, CDR1 is MNHNS and CDR2 is SASEGT.

The J gene is TRBJ2-5, the V gene TRBV3-1; tentatively, D is TRBD2 (6 bases). V shed 8 bases and J shed 5 bases, with 15 bases lying between them. The CDR3 is made up of 13 amino acids. Germline CDR1 and CDR2: LGHDT and YNNKEL (reference sequence). CDR3 region: CASRWRGRETQYF. The CDR3 DNA reads TGTGCCAGCCGGTGGCGAGGGAGGGAGACCCAGTACTTC.

This clonotype was seen only a few times. The chain is built from TRBV3-1 and TRBJ2-3; no clear D gene. Trimming pared 5 bases from V and 6 bases from J, leaving 9 bases between. The CDR3 loop spans 12 amino acids. In germline, CDR1 is LGHDT, CDR2 YNNKEL (reference sequence). The CDR3: CASSLHSDTQYF. The DNA of the CDR3 is TGTGCCAGCAGCTTGCACTCGGATACGCAGTATTTT.

This chain links TRBV7-8 with TRBJ1-5; D ambiguous. Trimming shortened V by 2 bases and J by 4 bases, and 12 bases separated the two germline ends. This CDR3 is 15 amino acids long. Germline lookup yields CDR1 SGHVS and CDR2 FQNEAQ. DNA for the CDR3: TGTGCCAGCAGCTTAAGAACGGGTCAGAATCAGCCCCAGCATTTT. Amino acid sequence: CASSLRTGQNQPQHF. Full variable domain (rest looked up from reference TRBV7-8 and TRBJ1-5): GAGVSQSPRYKVAKRGQDVALRCDPISGHVSLFWYQQALGQGPEFLTYFQNEAQLDKSGLPSDRFFAERPEGSVSTLKIQRTQQEDSAVYLCASSLRTGQNQPQHFGDGTRLSIL.

V gene TRBV29-1 combines with J gene TRBJ2-1; 7 bases map to TRBD2. Germline V gene data show CDR1 as SQVTM and CDR2 as ANQGSEA. Trimming cost V 4 bases and J 0 bases; bases outside gene matches: 3. CDR3 size: 14 residues. CDR3 coding DNA: TGCAGCGTTGGGGGAGGGGCCTCCTACAATGAGCAGTTCTTC. Translation: CSVGGGASYNEQFF.

The chain joins TRBV6-1 to TRBJ1-2; possibly TRBD1 for D (5 bases). Per the germline V gene, CDR1 is MNHNS and CDR2 is SASEGT. There are 13 residues in the CDR3. Trimming stripped 8 bases from V and 7 bases from J, with 17 bases between. The CDR3, as DNA: TGTGCCAGCGGAAGGGACCTAGACAGTGGCTACACCTTC. Its translation: CASGRDLDSGYTF.

In this sample, this clonotype turned up many times. The chain combines TRBV10-3 with TRBJ2-3; 12 nucleotides align to TRBD2. Losses at the gene ends were 4 bases for V and 4 bases for J; bases not matched to a gene: 6. The CDR3 sequence is 16 residues long. The germline gives CDR1 ENHRY, CDR2 SYGVKD. The CDR3 spells CAISAASGRGADTQYF. The DNA of the CDR3 is TGTGCCATCAGTGCGGCTAGCGGGAGGGGCGCAGATACGCAGTATTTT.